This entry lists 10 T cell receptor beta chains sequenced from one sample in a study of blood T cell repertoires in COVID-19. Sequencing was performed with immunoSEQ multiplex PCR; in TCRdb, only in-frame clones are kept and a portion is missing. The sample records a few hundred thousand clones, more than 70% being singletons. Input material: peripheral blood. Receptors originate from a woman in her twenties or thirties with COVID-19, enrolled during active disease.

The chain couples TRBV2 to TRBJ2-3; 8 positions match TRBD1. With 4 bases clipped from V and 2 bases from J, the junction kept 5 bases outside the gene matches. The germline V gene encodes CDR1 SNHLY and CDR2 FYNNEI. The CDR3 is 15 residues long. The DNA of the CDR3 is TGTGCCAGCAGTGGAGACAGGGGCTTCACAGATACGCAGTATTTT. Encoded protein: CASSGDRGFTDTQYF.

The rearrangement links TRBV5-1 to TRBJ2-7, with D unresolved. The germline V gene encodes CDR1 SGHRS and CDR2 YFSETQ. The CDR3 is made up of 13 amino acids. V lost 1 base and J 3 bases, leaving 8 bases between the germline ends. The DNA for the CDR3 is TGCGCCAGCAGCTTGACCACGGTCTACGAGCAGTACTTC. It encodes CASSLTTVYEQYF.

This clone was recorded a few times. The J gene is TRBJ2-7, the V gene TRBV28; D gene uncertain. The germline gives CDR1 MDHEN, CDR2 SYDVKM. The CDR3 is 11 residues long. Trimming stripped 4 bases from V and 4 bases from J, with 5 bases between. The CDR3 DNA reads TGTGCCAGCAGTTCCCTGTACGAGCAGTACGTC. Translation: CASSSLYEQYV.

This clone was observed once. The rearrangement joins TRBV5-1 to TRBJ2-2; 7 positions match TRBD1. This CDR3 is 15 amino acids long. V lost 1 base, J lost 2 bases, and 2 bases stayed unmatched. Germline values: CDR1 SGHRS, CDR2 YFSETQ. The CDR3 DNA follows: TGCGCCAGCAGCTTGACAGGGGTAAACACCGGGGAGCTGTTTTTT. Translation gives CASSLTGVNTGELFF.

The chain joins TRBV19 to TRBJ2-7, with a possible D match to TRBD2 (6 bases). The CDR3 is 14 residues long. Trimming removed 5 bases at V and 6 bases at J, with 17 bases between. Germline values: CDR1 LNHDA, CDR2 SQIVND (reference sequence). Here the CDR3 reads CASSLPGALTEQYF. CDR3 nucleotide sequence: TGTGCCAGTAGTCTCCCGGGAGCCCTTACCGAGCAGTACTTC.

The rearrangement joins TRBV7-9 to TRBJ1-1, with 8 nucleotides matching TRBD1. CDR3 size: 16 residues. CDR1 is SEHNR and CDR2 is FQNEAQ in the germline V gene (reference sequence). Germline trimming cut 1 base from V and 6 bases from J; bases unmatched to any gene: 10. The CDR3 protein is CASSLDRTGSRAEAFF. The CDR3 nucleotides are TGTGCCAGCAGCTTAGATAGGACAGGGAGCAGGGCTGAAGCTTTCTTT.

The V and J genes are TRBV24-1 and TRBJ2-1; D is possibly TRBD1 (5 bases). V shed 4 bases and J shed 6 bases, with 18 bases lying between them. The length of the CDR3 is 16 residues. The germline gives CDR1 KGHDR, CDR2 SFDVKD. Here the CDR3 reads CATSDPTGDSSNEQFF. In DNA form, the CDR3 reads TGTGCCACCAGTGACCCCACAGGTGACAGCTCCAATGAGCAGTTCTTC.

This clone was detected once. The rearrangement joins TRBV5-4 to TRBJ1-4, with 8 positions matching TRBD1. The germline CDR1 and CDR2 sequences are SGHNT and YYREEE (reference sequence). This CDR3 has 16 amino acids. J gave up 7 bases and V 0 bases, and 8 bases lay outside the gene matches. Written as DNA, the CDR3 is TGTGCCAGCAGCTTGGCTGAGCAGGGGGCAGGTGAAAAACTGTTTTTT. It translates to CASSLAEQGAGEKLFF.

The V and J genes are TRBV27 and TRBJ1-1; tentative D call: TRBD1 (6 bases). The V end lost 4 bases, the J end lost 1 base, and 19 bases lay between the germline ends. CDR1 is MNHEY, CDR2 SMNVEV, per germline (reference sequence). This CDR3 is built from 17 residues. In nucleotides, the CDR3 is TGTGCCAGCAGTTCACGACGGACAGCTGTCGGGAACACTGAAGCTTTCTTT. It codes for CASSSRRTAVGNTEAFF.

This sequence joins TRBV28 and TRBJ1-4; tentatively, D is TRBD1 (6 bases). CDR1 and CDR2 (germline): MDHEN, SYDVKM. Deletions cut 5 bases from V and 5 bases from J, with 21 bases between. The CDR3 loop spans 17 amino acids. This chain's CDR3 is CASSPSGRGAPNEKLFF. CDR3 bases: TGTGCCAGCAGTCCCTCCGGGCGGGGGGCACCGAATGAAAAACTGTTTTTT.